The 25 T cell receptor beta chains below were found in one sample sequenced in a study of cytomegalovirus exposure and HLA in healthy donors. Primers for the PCR totalled 60 Vbeta and 13 Jbeta. Sequenced by immunoSEQ multiplex PCR; TCRdb stores in-frame clones only, minus some. This table holds about 140,000 clones, roughly 81% found once. Sequenced input: PBMCs. The receptor set was obtained from a female donor in good health and CMV-seronegative.

Comment on this clone: Other nucleotide sequences in the sample specify the same CDR3. V is TRBV19 and J is TRBJ1-4; D is undetermined. Germline V gene sequence: CDR1 LNHDA, CDR2 SQIVND (reference sequence). The CDR3 length is 15 residues. Trimming stripped 3 bases from V and 0 bases from J, with 8 bases between. CDR3 sequence: CASSISQATNEKLFF. CDR3 DNA sequence: TGTGCCAGTAGTATCAGTCAGGCAACTAATGAAAAACTGTTTTTT.

V usage is TRBV28 and J usage is TRBJ1-2, with 8 bases fitting TRBD1. The CDR3 totals 13 residues. V lost 7 bases to trimming and J lost 6 bases; unmatched junction nucleotides: 7. Per germline, CDR1 MDHEN and CDR2 SYDVKM. The CDR3 coding sequence is TGTGCCAGCACCTTTCGGGACAGGAATGGCTACACCTTC. Translating gives CASTFRDRNGYTF.

In its sample, this clone was seen a few times. This chain links TRBV10-1 with TRBJ1-1, with D possibly TRBD1 on 5 matching bases. Germline CDR1 WNHNN, CDR2 SYGVQD (reference sequence). CDR3 length equals 13 residues. The V and J ends lost 7 bases and 5 bases respectively, with 14 bases between them. CDR3 DNA: TGCGCCAGCAAGTCGCAGGGAGGGACTGAAGCTTTCTTT. Amino acids: CASKSQGGTEAFF.

This rearrangement joins TRBV27 to TRBJ2-1; no firm D call. Trimming removed 4 bases from V and 3 bases from J, with 4 bases in between. This CDR3 has 12 amino acids. Germline CDR1 MNHEY, CDR2 SMNVEV (reference sequence). The CDR3 reads CASSSYYNEQFF. In nucleotides, the CDR3 is TGTGCCAGCAGTTCCTACTACAATGAGCAGTTCTTC.

The chain couples TRBV7-9 to TRBJ2-7, with 7 bases matching TRBD1. The ends lost 5 bases at V and 3 bases at J; junction bases unmatched: 10. CDR3 size: 15 residues. Per the germline V gene, CDR1 is SEHNR and CDR2 is FQNEAQ (reference sequence). This CDR3 reads CASSDQSYRGYEQYF. The DNA of the CDR3 is TGTGCCAGCAGCGATCAATCATACAGGGGCTACGAGCAGTACTTC.

The chain carries TRBV6-6 and TRBJ1-1; 11 bases fit TRBD1. Germline loops: CDR1 MNHNY, CDR2 SVGAGI (reference sequence). CDR3 length equals 15 residues. V shed 2 bases and J 5 bases; nucleotides not matched to a gene: 4. CDR3: CASSYGGQGGTEAFF. For the CDR3, the DNA is TGTGCCAGCAGTTACGGGGGACAGGGGGGGACTGAAGCTTTCTTT.

This clone appeared once. The chain uses TRBV15 and TRBJ1-2; possibly TRBD1 for D (6 bases). CDR3 length: 18 residues. Trimming pared 5 bases from V and 8 bases from J, leaving 30 bases between. The germline V gene encodes CDR1 LNHNV and CDR2 YYDKDF (reference sequence). The CDR3 sequence: CATSPGSTGLSAWSGYTF. The CDR3 DNA is TGTGCCACCAGCCCGGGGTCGACAGGTCTGTCCGCCTGGTCGGGCTACACCTTC. The full variable domain, rest sourced from reference TRBV15 and TRBJ1-2, is DAMVIQNPRYQVTQFGKPVTLSCSQTLNHNVMYWYQQKSSQAPKLLFHYYDKDFNNEADTPDNFQSRRPNTSFCFLDIRSPGLGDTAMYLCATSPGSTGLSAWSGYTFGSGTRLTVV.

The V call is TRBV10-3, the J call TRBJ2-7; 8 nucleotides match TRBD2. The CDR3 covers 15 residues. Per the germline V gene, CDR1 is ENHRY and CDR2 is SYGVKD. V trimming: 6 bases; J trimming: 3 bases; junction bases outside the gene matches: 10. The CDR3 DNA is TGTGCCATCAGCACGCAGACTAGCGTACACTACGAGCAGTACTTC. This translates into CAISTQTSVHYEQYF.

The chain has TRBV9 and TRBJ1-2; TRBD1 might be the D (6 bases). From germline, CDR1 is SGDLS and CDR2 YYNGEE. V lost 3 bases, J lost 4 bases, and 13 bases lay in between. CDR3 length equals 14 residues. The CDR3 DNA sequence: TGTGCCAGCAGCGCCCAGGGGAGGGGCTATGGCTACACCTTC. Its translation: CASSAQGRGYGYTF.

This chain uses TRBV19 with TRBJ2-1; 7 bases are shared with TRBD1. The CDR3 sequence is 16 residues long. The germline V gene encodes CDR1 LNHDA and CDR2 SQIVND (reference sequence). With 8 bases clipped from V and 6 bases from J, the junction kept 16 bases outside the gene matches. The CDR3 reads CASGGGTGEFSNEQFF. The CDR3 DNA follows: TGTGCCAGTGGCGGCGGTACAGGGGAGTTCTCCAATGAGCAGTTCTTC.

As to this clone: Mismatch with germline at one junction end may stem from a read error. The chain is built from TRBV7-9 and TRBJ1-1; D uncertain. The CDR3 spans 19 residues. CDR1 is SEHNR, CDR2 FQNEAQ, per germline (reference sequence). As DNA, the CDR3 is TGTTCCAGCAGCTTAACAAGTGGTGGAACGGATTGGGGAGGGACTGAAGCTTTCTTT. Translation gives CSSSLTSGGTDWGGTEAFF.

The chain couples TRBV29-1 to TRBJ2-1, with TRBD1 matching over 9 bases. This CDR3 has 14 residues. Germline lookup yields CDR1 SQVTM and CDR2 ANQGSEA. V lost 7 bases to trimming and J lost 9 bases; unmatched junction nucleotides: 13. The DNA for the CDR3 is TGCAGCGCTAGACCGGGACAGGGCATCCGTGAGCAGTTCTTC. It is translated as CSARPGQGIREQFF.

This clone has only a few counts. The chain is built from TRBV25-1 and TRBJ1-4, with 9 bases matching TRBD1. This CDR3 has 15 residues. The ends lost 7 bases at V and 8 bases at J; junction bases unmatched: 11. Germline-derived CDR1 and CDR2 are MGHDK and SYGVNS. The CDR3 coding sequence is TGTGCCAGCACACCCACAGGGGGCTCAAGGGAAAAACTGTTTTTT. Translated: CASTPTGGSREKLFF.

The genes are TRBV5-1 and TRBJ1-2; D is perhaps TRBD1 (6 bases). The CDR3 extends over 13 amino acids. Trimming cost V 2 bases and J 3 bases, with 8 bases left between them. CDR1 and CDR2 (germline): SGHRS, YFSETQ. The chain's CDR3 is CASSLNRDYGYTF. DNA of the CDR3: TGCGCCAGCAGCTTAAACAGGGACTATGGCTACACCTTC.

The chain recombines TRBV5-4 with TRBJ1-4, with TRBD1 matching 8 bases. Germline V gene sequence: CDR1 SGHNT, CDR2 YYREEE (reference sequence). The CDR3 is made up of 17 amino acids. J was trimmed by 8 bases and V by 0 bases; bases with no gene match: 12. The CDR3: CASSLGGAWTGLEKLFF. Here the CDR3 DNA reads TGTGCCAGCAGCTTGGGGGGGGCTTGGACAGGGCTCGAAAAACTGTTTTTT.

The genes are TRBV30 and TRBJ2-1; 10 bases line up with TRBD2. V lost 6 bases and J lost 0; bases outside the gene matches: 17. Per germline, CDR1 GTSNPN and CDR2 SVGIG (reference sequence). The CDR3 length is 19 residues. The CDR3 sequence: CACTTHGLAVRSSYNEQFF. The CDR3 nucleotides are TGTGCCTGTACGACCCATGGACTAGCGGTTAGGAGCTCCTACAATGAGCAGTTCTTC.

This clone has more than one count but fewer than ten. This chain connects TRBV7-8 to TRBJ1-4; 8 bases match TRBD1. This CDR3 has 14 amino acids. Germline V gene data show CDR1 as SGHVS and CDR2 as FQNEAQ. The V and J ends lost 5 bases and 7 bases, in that order; junction bases with no gene match: 6. The DNA for the CDR3 is TGTGCCAGCAGCCAAGGGACAGGTAGTGAAAAACTGTTTTTT. It yields the protein CASSQGTGSEKLFF.

The CDR3 is CASSVVGGQGEQYF. The CDR3 DNA reads as TGTGCCAGCAGCGTAGTGGGGGGGCAGGGCGAGCAGTACTTC. This rearrangement joins TRBV9 to TRBJ2-7, with D possibly matching TRBD2 (7 bases). V lost 0 bases and J 6 bases, leaving 13 bases between the germline ends. The CDR3 loop spans 14 amino acids. The V gene's germline CDR1 is SGDLS and CDR2 YYNGEE. Based on the CDR3 plus reference TRBV9 and TRBJ2-7, the full variable domain is DSGVTQTPKHLITATGQRVTLRCSPRSGDLSVYWYQQSLDQGLQFLIQYYNGEERAKGNILERFSAQQFPDLHSELNLSSLELGDSALYFCASSVVGGQGEQYFGPGTRLTVT.

The J gene is TRBJ2-3, the V gene TRBV27; D is undetermined. The ends were cut back, 6 bases at V and 4 bases at J, with 8 bases in the middle. CDR3 length equals 12 residues. Looked up from germline, CDR1 is MNHEY and CDR2 is SMNVEV (reference sequence). CDR3 nucleotides: TGTGCCAGCAGGGGCACGGCAGATACGCAGTATTTT. Translating it yields CASRGTADTQYF.

This chain connects TRBV15 to TRBJ2-1; D remains unclear. This CDR3 region has 16 residues. Germline loops: CDR1 LNHNV, CDR2 YYDKDF (reference sequence). Deletions cut 1 base from V and 0 bases from J, with 10 bases between. CDR3 sequence reads: CATSRGQVSSYNEQFF. The DNA for the CDR3 is TGTGCCACCAGCAGAGGGCAAGTCAGCTCCTACAATGAGCAGTTCTTC.

The chain links TRBV7-9 to TRBJ1-3; the match to TRBD1 covers 11 bases. With 4 bases clipped from V and 8 bases from J, the junction kept 7 bases outside the gene matches. This CDR3 region has 15 residues. Germline loops: CDR1 SEHNR, CDR2 FQNEAQ (reference sequence). The chain's CDR3 is CASSSPGTGGYTIYF. The CDR3 bases are TGTGCCAGCAGCTCCCCCGGGACAGGGGGGTACACCATATATTTT.

This chain connects TRBV6-5 to TRBJ1-2; 7 bases are shared with TRBD1. The CDR3 is made up of 13 amino acids. The V gene's germline CDR1 is MNHEY and CDR2 SVGAGI. Trimming cost V 6 bases and J 4 bases; bases outside gene matches: 5. This CDR3 reads CASSEGQFYGYTF. CDR3 nucleotides: TGTGCCAGCAGCGAGGGACAGTTCTATGGCTACACCTTC.

This chain links TRBV28 with TRBJ1-4; D unresolved. CDR1 is MDHEN and CDR2 is SYDVKM in the germline V gene. This CDR3 is built from 14 residues. V was cut by 3 bases and J by 8 bases, with 13 bases left in between. The CDR3 DNA sequence: TGTGCCAGCAGTTTGTCGGGGAAGAAGGAAAAACTGTTTTTT. Translation: CASSLSGKKEKLFF.

This clone was picked up a small number of times. The chain combines TRBV6-5 with TRBJ2-3, with 7 positions matching TRBD2. The V segment lost 5 bases and the J segment 4 bases; nucleotides outside the gene matches: 3. The CDR3 loop spans 13 amino acids. CDR1 and CDR2 from the germline V gene are MNHEY and SVGAGI. The CDR3 loop is CASSPAGADTQYF. CDR3 DNA sequence: TGTGCCAGCAGTCCTGCGGGGGCAGATACGCAGTATTTT.

This clone appeared a few times. The rearrangement uses TRBV2 and TRBJ1-4, with D tentatively TRBD1 (6 bases). The V end lost 5 bases, the J end lost 5 bases, and 12 bases lay between the germline ends. The germline gives CDR1 SNHLY, CDR2 FYNNEI. The CDR3 runs 14 residues. This CDR3 reads CASSKRQDNEKLFF. CDR3 bases: TGTGCCAGCAGTAAGAGACAGGACAATGAAAAACTGTTTTTT.